This T cell receptor beta chain was recovered during a study of CD8 T cell repertoires and HIV-1 epitope variants. About this clone: Its antigen is not identified.

V shed 4 bases and J shed 1 base, with 11 bases lying between them. Germline CDR1 is SGDLS and CDR2 is YYNGEE. The CDR3 loop spans 14 amino acids. Using immunoSEQ multiplex PCR, the repertoire was profiled, and TCRdb retains in-frame clones only, with some absent. Among 5,900 or so clones, about two thirds were seen once, and the ten largest hold less than 45%. Material: cultured CD8+ T cells derived from PBMCs. The sequence derives from a male donor with HIV. This sequence joins TRBV9 and TRBJ1-1; D remains unclear. CDR3 protein: CASSPRAENTEAFF. The CDR3 bases are TGTGCCAGCAGCCCCAGAGCAGAGAACACTGAAGCTTTCTTT.